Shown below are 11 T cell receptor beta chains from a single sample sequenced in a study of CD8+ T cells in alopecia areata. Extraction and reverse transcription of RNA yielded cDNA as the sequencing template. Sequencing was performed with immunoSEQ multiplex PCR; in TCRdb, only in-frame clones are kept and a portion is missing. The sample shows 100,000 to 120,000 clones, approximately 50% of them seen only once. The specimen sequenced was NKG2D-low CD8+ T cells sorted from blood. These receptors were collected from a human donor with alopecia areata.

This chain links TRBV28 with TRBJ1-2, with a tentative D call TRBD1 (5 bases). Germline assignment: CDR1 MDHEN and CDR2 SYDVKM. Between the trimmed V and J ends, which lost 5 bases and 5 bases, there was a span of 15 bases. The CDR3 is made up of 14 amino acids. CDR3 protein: CASSIDSDGYGYTF. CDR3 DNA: TGTGCCAGCAGTATCGACAGCGATGGTTATGGCTACACCTTC.

CDR3 sequence reads: CARLLTDRQETQYF. In nucleotides, the CDR3 is TGTGCCAGGCTTTTGACAGACCGCCAAGAGACCCAGTACTTC. The chain employs TRBV27 and TRBJ2-5; TRBD1 is a possible D gene (5 bases). CDR3 length equals 14 residues. Looked up from germline, CDR1 is MNHEY and CDR2 is SMNVEV (reference sequence). The V end lost 9 bases, the J end lost 1 base, and 15 bases lay between the germline ends.

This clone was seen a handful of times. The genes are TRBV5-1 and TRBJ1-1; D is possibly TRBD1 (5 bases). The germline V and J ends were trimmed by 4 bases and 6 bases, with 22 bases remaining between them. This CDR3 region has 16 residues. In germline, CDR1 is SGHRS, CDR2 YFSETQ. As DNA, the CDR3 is TGCGCCAGCAGCCTCCGCCATAACTCAGGGCTCGCTGAAGCTTTCTTT. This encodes CASSLRHNSGLAEAFF. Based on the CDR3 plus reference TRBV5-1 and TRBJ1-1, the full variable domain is KAGVTQTPRYLIKTRGQQVTLSCSPISGHRSVSWYQQTPGQGLQFLFEYFSETQRNKGNFPGRFSGRQFSNSRSEMNVSTLELGDSALYLCASSLRHNSGLAEAFFGQGTRLTVV.

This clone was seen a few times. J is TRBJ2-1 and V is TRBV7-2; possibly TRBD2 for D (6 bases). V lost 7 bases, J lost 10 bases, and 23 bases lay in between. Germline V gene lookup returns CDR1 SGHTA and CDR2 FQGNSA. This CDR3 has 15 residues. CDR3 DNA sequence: TGTGCCAGCACTTCACGGGACTCCCCAAGCGGGGAGCAGTTCTTC. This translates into CASTSRDSPSGEQFF.

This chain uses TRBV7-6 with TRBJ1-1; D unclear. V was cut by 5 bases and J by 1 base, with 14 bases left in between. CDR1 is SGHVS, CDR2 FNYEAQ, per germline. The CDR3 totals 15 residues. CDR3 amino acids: CASSPFPGENTEAFF. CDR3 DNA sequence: TGTGCCAGCAGCCCATTTCCAGGTGAGAACACTGAAGCTTTCTTT.

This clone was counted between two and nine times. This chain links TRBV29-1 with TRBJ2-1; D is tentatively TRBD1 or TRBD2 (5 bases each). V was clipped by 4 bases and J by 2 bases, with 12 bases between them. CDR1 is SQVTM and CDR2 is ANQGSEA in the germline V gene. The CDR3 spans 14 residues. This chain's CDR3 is CSVGGGRAYNEQFF. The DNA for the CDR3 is TGCAGCGTTGGGGGCGGGCGGGCCTACAATGAGCAGTTCTTC.

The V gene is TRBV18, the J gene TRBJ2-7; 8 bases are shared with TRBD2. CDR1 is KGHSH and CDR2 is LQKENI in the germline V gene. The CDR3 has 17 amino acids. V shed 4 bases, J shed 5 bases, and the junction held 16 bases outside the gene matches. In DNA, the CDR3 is TGTGCCAGCTCACGTAGAATGGCCCAGCGGGAGCTGAACGAGCAGTACTTC. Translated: CASSRRMAQRELNEQYF.

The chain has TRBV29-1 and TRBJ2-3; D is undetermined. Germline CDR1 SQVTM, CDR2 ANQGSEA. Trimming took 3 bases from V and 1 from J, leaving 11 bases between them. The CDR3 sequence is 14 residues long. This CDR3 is CSVEGLGGTDTQYF. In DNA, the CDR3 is TGCAGCGTTGAGGGATTAGGCGGCACAGATACGCAGTATTTT.

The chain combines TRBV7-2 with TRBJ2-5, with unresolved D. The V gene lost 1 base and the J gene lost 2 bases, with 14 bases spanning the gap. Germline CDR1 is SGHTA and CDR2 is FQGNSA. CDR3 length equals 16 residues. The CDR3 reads CASSLDGVSGQETQYF. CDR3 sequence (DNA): TGTGCCAGCAGCTTAGATGGAGTATCCGGACAAGAGACCCAGTACTTC. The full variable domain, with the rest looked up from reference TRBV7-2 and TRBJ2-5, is GAGVSQSPSNKVTEKGKDVELRCDPISGHTALYWYRQSLGQGLEFLIYFQGNSAPDKSGLPSDRFSAERTGGSVSTLTIQRTQQEDSAVYLCASSLDGVSGQETQYFGPGTRLLVL.

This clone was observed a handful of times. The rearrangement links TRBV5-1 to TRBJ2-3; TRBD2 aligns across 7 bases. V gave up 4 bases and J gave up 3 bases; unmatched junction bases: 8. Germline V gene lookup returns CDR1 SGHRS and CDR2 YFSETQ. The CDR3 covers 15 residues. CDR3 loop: CASSRRARETDTQYF. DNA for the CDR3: TGCGCCAGCAGCCGACGAGCGCGGGAGACAGATACGCAGTATTTT.

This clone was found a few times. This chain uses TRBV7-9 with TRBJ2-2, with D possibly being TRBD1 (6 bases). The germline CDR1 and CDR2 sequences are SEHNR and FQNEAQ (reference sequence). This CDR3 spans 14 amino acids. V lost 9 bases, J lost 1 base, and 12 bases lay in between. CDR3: CASLEQGNTGELFF. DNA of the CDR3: TGTGCCAGTCTTGAACAGGGGAACACCGGGGAGCTGTTTTTT.